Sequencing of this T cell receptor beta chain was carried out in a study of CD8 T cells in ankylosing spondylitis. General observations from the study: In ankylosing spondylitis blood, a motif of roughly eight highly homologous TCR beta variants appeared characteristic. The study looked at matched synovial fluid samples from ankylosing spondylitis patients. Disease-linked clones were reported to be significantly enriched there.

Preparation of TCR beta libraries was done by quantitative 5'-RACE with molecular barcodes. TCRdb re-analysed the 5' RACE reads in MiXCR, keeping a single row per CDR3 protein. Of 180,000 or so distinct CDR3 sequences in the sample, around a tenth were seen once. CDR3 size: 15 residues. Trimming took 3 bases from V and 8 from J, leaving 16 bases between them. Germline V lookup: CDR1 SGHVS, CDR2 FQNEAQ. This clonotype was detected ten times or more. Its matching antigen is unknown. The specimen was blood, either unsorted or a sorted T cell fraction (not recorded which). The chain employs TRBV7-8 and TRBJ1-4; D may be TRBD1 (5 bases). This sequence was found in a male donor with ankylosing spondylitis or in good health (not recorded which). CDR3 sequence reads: CASSFREGIREKLFF. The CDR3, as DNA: TGTGCCAGCAGCTTTCGAGAGGGGATTAGGGAAAAACTGTTTTTT. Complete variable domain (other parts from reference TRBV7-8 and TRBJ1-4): GAGVSQSPRYKVAKRGQDVALRCDPISGHVSLFWYQQALGQGPEFLTYFQNEAQLDKSGLPSDRFFAERPEGSVSTLKIQRTQQEDSAVYLCASSFREGIREKLFFGSGTQLSVL.